This T cell receptor beta chain was identified in a study of T cell repertoires in cytomegalovirus infection. About the research overall: Use of recently identified HLA-C-restricted and well-studied HLA-B-restricted CMV epitopes was part of the study. TCR beta signatures that were public indicated CMV infection and matching HLA type. Study-level results: People with CMV and the relevant HLA were identified by cumulative public TCR beta family frequency. The ex vivo response was dominated by HLA-C-restricted CMV-specific TCR beta clonotypes.

A word on this clonotype: What it binds is unknown.

Trimming cost V 4 bases and J 6 bases, with 15 bases left between them. This CDR3 is 15 amino acids long. CDR1 and CDR2 from the germline V gene are MNHEY and SVGEGT. TCRdb called the reads again in MiXCR, with one record for every CDR3 protein. The profile shows about a million distinct CDR3 sequences, roughly 30% of them singletons. This chain connects TRBV6-2 or TRBV6-3 to TRBJ2-2, with a possible D match to TRBD1 (6 bases). This TCR was recovered from a human donor in good health (CMV status not recorded). Some clones in this sample may be carry-over from other donors' samples. This material consisted of cultured CD8+ T cells from PBMCs, taken from culture after CMV antigen stimulation. The CDR3 DNA reads TGTGCCAGCAGTTCGGATAACAGGGCTCCCGGGGAGCTGTTTTTT. Amino acids: CASSSDNRAPGELFF.